This T cell receptor (beta chain) was retrieved from a study of T cell clonotyping in hematopoietic cell transplantation (dated by TCRdb to the early 2020s). Study-level background: Pretransplant recipient samples were obtained after cytoreduction. Patients were recruited between September 2015 and 2017 and followed until September 2020 or death. A total of 130 to 150 blood samples were gathered in the study from 30 to 40 consecutive transplant recipients along with their related donors.

The meaning of the sample's time point label: recipient sample about 28 days before transplant, after cytoreduction. Blood from recipients was drawn roughly 28 days before transplant, then again at days 30, 100 and 180 after transplant. Nuclei Lysis Solution was used to extract genomic DNA from fresh or cryopreserved unfractionated peripheral blood mononuclear cells. The immunoSEQ assay, a bias-controlled multiplex PCR using V- and J-specific primers, was used to amplify TCR beta CDR3 regions from genomic DNA. A second PCR step added a proprietary barcode and Illumina adapter sequences to the CDR3 amplicons. CDR3 libraries were sequenced on an Illumina MiSeq instrument. Concerning the study's data processing: immunoSEQ Analyzer 3.0 was used for export and quality control, with R Bioconductor and Immunarch used for downstream analyses. Only productive rearrangements within the normalized downsampled data set were used in the calculation of repertoire metrics. In the normalized cohort, clonotypes with more than 5 templates were defined as pathologically expanded. The Inverse Simpson Index served as the measure of repertoire diversity. The non-normalized data set was used for CMV-specificity analyses so that all clonotypes could be captured. TCRdb took this table from immuneACCESS and kept in-frame rearrangements with V and J called. Such tables lack part of the clones; where checked against another copy, unresolved V genes explain under half of the gap, and the rest is unexplained. V, J and clone size are those of that table, while D and trimming were read from the DNA. A total of more than 9,000 clones appear in this sample, more than 75% of them only once. The ten largest clones take up 15% of the sample.

Remarks on this clone: Its antigen is still unknown. One base away there is no much larger clone; base qualities are not given.

The study at large found these results: A decrease in recipient TCR diversity was observed after transplant, and a progressive increase in pathologically expanded clonotypes was seen from day 30 to day 180. Sample size was limited, and cells were not sorted, so CD4 and CD8 repertoire contributions could not be separated. Donor and pretransplant recipient Inverse Simpson Index values predicted broader posttransplant TCR repertoire diversity. Just a small fraction of recipient repertoires overlapped with donor repertoires, and more than 95% appeared de novo at the given depth.

The CDR3 has 15 amino acids, counting the end cysteine and phenylalanine. Only the CDR3 region is kept as DNA, spanning 45 bases read in frame from base 1. CDR1 is given as SGDLS and CDR2 as YYNGEE, both from the germline V gene. V is clipped by 0 bases and J by 2 bases, and the sequence between their germline boundaries is 10 bases long. The sample was peripheral blood mononuclear cells, taken before stem cell transplant. The receptor comes from a woman aged 50 to 60 with chronic myeloid leukemia. Some clones in this sample may be carry-over from other donors' samples. Rearrangement joined TRBV9 to TRBJ2-3; there is no confident call for the D gene. The nucleotide sequence is TGTGCCAGCAGCGTAGCTTCGAGTAACACAGATACGCAGTATTTT. The encoded protein is CASSVASSNTDTQYF.